This TCR beta chain was retrieved from a study of blood T cell repertoires in COVID-19. For the study at large: Acute and convalescent COVID-19 samples came from the United States, Italy and Spain.

Repertoires were generated with immunoSEQ multiplex PCR, while TCRdb's copy carries only in-frame clones and drops some. The sample includes more than 400,000 clones, around 85% of them seen just once. Germline CDR1 and CDR2: GTSNPN and SVGIG (reference sequence). Trimming stripped 2 bases from V and 4 bases from J, with 15 bases between. The CDR3 totals 15 residues. This sequence was found in a human donor in a cohort sampled during active COVID-19. The sample was peripheral blood. The rearrangement uses TRBV30 and TRBJ1-5; TRBD1 might be the D (6 bases). The CDR3 loop reads CAWSQGLAPNQPQHF. CDR3 in DNA: TGTGCCTGGAGTCAGGGGCTCGCCCCAAATCAGCCCCAGCATTTT.